Below are 19 T cell receptor beta chains sequenced from a single sample in a study of post-analysis software for immune sequencing data. Whole-study findings and limits: Five TRBV segments, including TRBV5-6, TRBV5-1 and TRBV20-1, were more frequent in patients than controls.

Tagging with unique molecular identifiers was a feature of the TCR beta cDNA libraries. TCRdb reprocessed the PCR reads with MiXCR, giving one entry per CDR3 protein. The table shows roughly 800,000 distinct CDR3 sequences, with about half occurring only once. No antigens are known for them. What was sequenced was blood. The receptors were gathered from a girl aged 10 to 17 with multiple sclerosis.

This chain joins TRBV6-1 and TRBJ1-1; tentatively, D is TRBD1 (5 bases). Trimming shortened V by 1 base and J by 0 bases, and 6 bases separated the two germline ends. Germline V gives CDR1 MNHNS, CDR2 SASEGT. This CDR3 contains 14 residues. The CDR3 is CASSEGGVNTEAFF. The CDR3 region has the DNA TGTGCCAGCAGTGAAGGGGGCGTGAACACTGAAGCTTTCTTT.

The rearrangement joins TRBV6-1 to TRBJ2-1, with D unresolved. Between the trimmed V and J ends, which lost 4 bases and 9 bases, there was a span of 10 bases. The CDR3 covers 12 residues. Germline lookup yields CDR1 MNHNS and CDR2 SASEGT. This CDR3 reads CASSVARREQFF. The CDR3 coding sequence is TGTGCCAGCAGTGTAGCTAGACGTGAGCAGTTCTTC.

The chain carries TRBV5-1 and TRBJ2-5; 9 nucleotides agree with TRBD2. The CDR3 loop spans 15 amino acids. V was pared by 4 bases and J by 2 bases, with 6 bases of the junction left unmatched. Germline V gene sequence: CDR1 SGHRS, CDR2 YFSETQ. The CDR3: CASSILAGAQETQYF. CDR3 DNA: TGCGCCAGCAGCATTTTAGCGGGAGCGCAAGAGACCCAGTACTTC.

This clonotype was seen once. The junction departs from the called germline gene at one end, perhaps through a read error. V usage is TRBV20-1 and J usage is TRBJ2-7; the match to TRBD2 covers 9 bases. This CDR3 is 15 amino acids long. Germline V CDR1 and CDR2: DFQATT, SNEGSKA (reference sequence). This CDR3 reads CSARGWLAGSGEQYF. CDR3 DNA sequence: TGTAGTGCTAGAGGCTGGCTAGCGGGATCTGGCGAGCAGTACTTC.

This clonotype was seen more than once but under ten times. The chain links TRBV4-1 to TRBJ2-7, with D uncertain. Trimming stripped 0 bases from V and 5 bases from J, with 14 bases between. CDR1 MGHRA and CDR2 YSYEKL come from the germline V gene. The CDR3 contains 15 residues. The CDR3 loop is CASSQDGVPDHEQYF. CDR3 DNA sequence: TGCGCCAGCAGCCAAGATGGAGTTCCCGACCACGAGCAGTACTTC.

The chain is built from TRBV5-1 and TRBJ2-7; 8 bases map to TRBD1. V dropped 4 bases and J dropped 3; count of bases not matched to a gene: 6. The CDR3 covers 14 residues. The germline V gene has CDR1 SGHRS and CDR2 YFSETQ. The CDR3 nucleotides are TGCGCCAGCAGCCAGGGACAGGTAAACTACGAGCAGTACTTC. Translating it yields CASSQGQVNYEQYF.

The chain carries TRBV15 and TRBJ1-2; 7 nucleotides match TRBD1. CDR1 and CDR2 (germline): LNHNV, YYDKDF (reference sequence). The V gene end was trimmed by 2 bases and the J gene end by 4 bases; junction bases not matched to a gene: 7. This CDR3 comprises 15 residues. The chain's CDR3 is CATSRLTRDSYGYTF. CDR3 nucleotides: TGTGCCACCAGCAGACTGACCCGGGACAGCTATGGCTACACCTTC.

This chain uses TRBV6-6 with TRBJ2-7, with D hard to call. CDR1 is MNHNY, CDR2 SVGAGI, per germline (reference sequence). The length of the CDR3 is 15 residues. Trimming took off 2 bases at V and 6 bases at J, with 17 bases between the two ends. CDR3 residues: CASSYAVADPFEQYF. The DNA for the CDR3 is TGTGCCAGCAGTTACGCGGTCGCGGACCCTTTCGAGCAGTACTTC.

V and J are TRBV29-1 and TRBJ2-3; TRBD2 might be the D (7 bases). The CDR3 totals 13 residues. Trimming pared 7 bases from V and 4 bases from J, leaving 15 bases between. CDR1 is SQVTM and CDR2 is ANQGSEA in the germline V gene. The DNA for the CDR3 is TGCAGCGCTGGGAGGGGGAGGTCAGATACGCAGTATTTT. It yields the protein CSAGRGRSDTQYF.

V is TRBV6-1 and J is TRBJ2-1, with D hard to call. V gave up 2 bases and J gave up 10 bases, with 3 bases separating them. There are 10 residues in the CDR3. The V gene's germline CDR1 is MNHNS and CDR2 SASEGT. The CDR3 sequence: CASSELEQFF. Here the CDR3 DNA reads TGTGCCAGCAGTGAACTCGAGCAGTTCTTC.

This clonotype was seen only a few times. The V gene is TRBV4-2, the J gene TRBJ2-1, with 7 bases matching TRBD2. Germline CDR1 and CDR2: LGHNA and YNFKEQ. The CDR3 spans 13 residues. Trimming cost V 0 bases and J 10 bases; bases outside gene matches: 3. CDR3 sequence: CASSQDPAGEQFF. For the CDR3, the DNA is TGTGCCAGCAGCCAAGACCCAGCGGGAGAGCAGTTCTTC.

The chain links TRBV5-1 to TRBJ1-3; 8 nucleotides match TRBD1. Germline loops: CDR1 SGHRS, CDR2 YFSETQ. The J segment lost 1 base and the V segment lost 0 bases, leaving 9 bases of the junction unmatched. The CDR3 is made up of 18 amino acids. CDR3 bases: TGCGCCAGCAGCTTGGTGGATGCGCGACAGGGGTCTGGAAACACCATATATTTT. Translated, it gives CASSLVDARQGSGNTIYF.

This chain connects TRBV5-6 to TRBJ2-5; 14 bases map to TRBD2. The CDR3 covers 15 residues. J was trimmed by 5 bases and V by 4 bases; bases with no gene match: 4. CDR1 SGHDT and CDR2 YYEEEE come from the germline V gene. Here the CDR3 DNA reads TGTGCCAGCAGCCAGCGACTAGCGGGAGGGGAGACCCAGTACTTC. It specifies CASSQRLAGGETQYF.

The chain is built from TRBV5-5 and TRBJ2-1; TRBD1 agrees at 9 bases. There are 12 residues in the CDR3. V lost 10 bases to trimming and J lost 7 bases; unmatched junction nucleotides: 6. Germline CDR1 reads SGHKS; CDR2 reads YYEKEE (reference sequence). CDR3: CASLTGGNEQFF. DNA of the CDR3: TGTGCCTCCTTGACAGGGGGAAATGAGCAGTTCTTC.

This rearrangement joins TRBV12-3 or TRBV12-4 to TRBJ1-6; D not resolved. The ends were cut back, 1 base at V and 3 bases at J, with 13 bases in the middle. This CDR3 is built from 17 residues. The CDR3 region is CASSLGGLLGYNSPLHF. Written as DNA, the CDR3 is TGTGCCAGCAGTTTAGGCGGCCTTTTAGGCTATAATTCACCCCTCCACTTT.

This clonotype was counted only a few times. This sequence joins TRBV12-3 or TRBV12-4 and TRBJ2-7; 13 bases agree with TRBD2. J gave up 2 bases and V 5 bases, and 6 bases lay outside the gene matches. The CDR3 extends over 16 amino acids. The CDR3 nucleotides are TGTGCCAGCAGTCCACTAGCGGGAGGGGGCACCTACGAGCAGTACTTC. Translated: CASSPLAGGGTYEQYF.

This clonotype turned up a few times. The rearrangement uses TRBV5-1 and TRBJ2-3; possibly TRBD1 or TRBD2 for D (5 bases each). Trimming shortened V by 0 bases and J by 1 base, and 15 bases separated the two germline ends. CDR1 and CDR2 from the germline V gene are SGHRS and YFSETQ. The CDR3 has 17 residues. The DNA for the CDR3 is TGCGCCAGCAGCTTGGCAGTTCGAGGGGTCGGCACAGATACGCAGTATTTT. Translation gives CASSLAVRGVGTDTQYF.

Of note for this clonotype: An end of the junction differs from the germline gene, which may be a read error. V gene TRBV6-4 combines with J gene TRBJ1-1; a possible D gene is TRBD1 (5 bases). This CDR3 is built from 13 residues. Looked up from germline, CDR1 is MRHNA and CDR2 is SNTAGT. CDR3 DNA: TGTGCCAGCAGTGCAGGGCAGCACACTGAGGCTTTCTTT. It encodes CASSAGQHTEAFF.

This clonotype has a handful of counts. V gene TRBV11-2 combines with J gene TRBJ1-5, with 9 bases aligning to TRBD1. Germline V gene sequence: CDR1 SGHAT, CDR2 FQNNGV. V lost 4 bases and J lost 4; bases outside the gene matches: 5. The length of the CDR3 is 15 residues. This chain's CDR3 is CASSSRGTGNQPQHF. CDR3 DNA sequence: TGTGCCAGCAGCTCCCGGGGGACAGGGAATCAGCCCCAGCATTTT.